This T cell receptor beta chain was captured by sequencing in a study of blood T cell repertoires in COVID-19. Study background: PBMCs, B-cell-depleted T cells, or T cells were the source of the cDNA or gDNA that made up the material.

The repertoire was sequenced with immunoSEQ multiplex PCR; TCRdb's copy has only in-frame clones and lacks some. The sample comprises 18,000 or so clones, about 88% of which are singletons, and 8.5% to 10% rests with the top ten. The length of the CDR3 is 16 residues. Looked up from germline, CDR1 is KGHSH and CDR2 is LQKENI. Trimming removed 3 bases from V and 4 bases from J; junction bases left unmatched: 8. The sequence came from a man between 40 and 49 years old with active COVID-19. V gene TRBV18 combines with J gene TRBJ2-3; 9 bases line up with TRBD1. Sequencing was performed on peripheral blood. CDR3 coding DNA: TGTGCCAGCTCACCTACAGGGGGCGAGAGGGCAGATACGCAGTATTTT. Residues: CASSPTGGERADTQYF. Full variable domain (rest looked up from reference TRBV18 and TRBJ2-3): NAGVMQNPRHLVRRRGQEARLRCSPMKGHSHVYWYRQLPEEGLKFMVYLQKENIIDESGMPKERFSAEFPKEGPSILRIQQVVRGDSAAYFCASSPTGGERADTQYFGPGTRLTVL.